A single T cell receptor beta chain is shown here with its context. This sample is drawn from a study of blood T cell repertoires in COVID-19. The overall study: Acute and convalescent COVID-19 specimens originated in the United States, Italy and Spain.

Trimming took 8 bases from V and 0 from J; bases not matched to a gene: 15. The germline CDR1 and CDR2 sequences are KGHSH and LQKENI. The CDR3 consists of 17 residues. Assay: immunoSEQ multiplex PCR; the TCRdb copy retains only in-frame clones and omits some. Of around 300,000 clones listed, roughly 85% are singletons. The origin of this receptor is a woman between 45 and 65 years old who had recovered from COVID-19. J is TRBJ1-1 and V is TRBV18; 7 nucleotides align to TRBD1. The material sequenced was PBMCs or T cells enriched from blood (not recorded which). CDR3 nucleotide sequence: TGTGCCAGCGCGTGGGACAGCTCTCTCCTCATGAACACTGAAGCTTTCTTT. It is translated as CASAWDSSLLMNTEAFF.